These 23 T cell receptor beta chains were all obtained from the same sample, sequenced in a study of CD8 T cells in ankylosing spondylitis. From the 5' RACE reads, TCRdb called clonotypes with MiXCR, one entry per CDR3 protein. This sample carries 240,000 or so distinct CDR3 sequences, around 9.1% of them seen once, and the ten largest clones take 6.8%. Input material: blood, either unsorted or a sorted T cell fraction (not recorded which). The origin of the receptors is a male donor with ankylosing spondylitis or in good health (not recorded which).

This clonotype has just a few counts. The CDR3 bases are TGTGCCAGCAGTAAATCTCGGGGGGGACAGGGGTTAAAGTACTATGGCTACACCTTC. Amino acid sequence: CASSKSRGGQGLKYYGYTF. The V gene is TRBV12-3 or TRBV12-4, the J gene TRBJ1-2; TRBD1 matches at 10 bases. This CDR3 comprises 19 residues. V lost 5 bases, J lost 3 bases, and 18 bases stayed unmatched.

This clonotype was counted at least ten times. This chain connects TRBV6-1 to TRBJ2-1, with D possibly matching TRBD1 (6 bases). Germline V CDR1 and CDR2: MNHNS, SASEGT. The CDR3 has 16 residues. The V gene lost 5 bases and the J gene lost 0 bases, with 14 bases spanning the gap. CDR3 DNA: TGTGCCAGCAGTCTGACAGGCGCCAGCTCCTACAATGAGCAGTTCTTC. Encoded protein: CASSLTGASSYNEQFF.

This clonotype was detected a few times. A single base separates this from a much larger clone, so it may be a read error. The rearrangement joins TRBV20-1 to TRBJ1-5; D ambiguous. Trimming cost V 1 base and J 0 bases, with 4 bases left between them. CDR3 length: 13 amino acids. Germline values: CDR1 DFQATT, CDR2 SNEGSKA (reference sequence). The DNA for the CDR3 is TGCAGTGCTAGAGGGGATAGCAATCAGCCCCAGCATTTT. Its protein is CSARGDSNQPQHF.

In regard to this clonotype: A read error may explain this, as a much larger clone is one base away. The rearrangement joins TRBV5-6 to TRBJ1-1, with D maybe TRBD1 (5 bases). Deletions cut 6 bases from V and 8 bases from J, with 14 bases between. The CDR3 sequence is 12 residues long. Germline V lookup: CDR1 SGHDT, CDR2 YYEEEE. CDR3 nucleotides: TGTGCCAGCATCCCTACGGGGGGGGAAGCTTTCTTT. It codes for CASIPTGGEAFF.

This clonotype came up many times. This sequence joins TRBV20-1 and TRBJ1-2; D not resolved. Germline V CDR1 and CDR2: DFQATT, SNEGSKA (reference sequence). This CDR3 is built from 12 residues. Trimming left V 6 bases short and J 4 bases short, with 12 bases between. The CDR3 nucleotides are TGCAGTGCCCCCACGGGGTTCTATGGCTACACCTTC. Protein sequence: CSAPTGFYGYTF.

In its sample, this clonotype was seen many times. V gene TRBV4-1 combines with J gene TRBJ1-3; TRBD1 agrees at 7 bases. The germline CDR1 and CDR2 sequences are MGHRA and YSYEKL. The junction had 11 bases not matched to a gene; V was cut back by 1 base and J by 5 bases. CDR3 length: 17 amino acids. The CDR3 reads CASSQGSVTGSRNTIYF. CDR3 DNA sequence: TGCGCCAGCAGCCAAGGTTCCGTGACAGGGTCGAGAAACACCATATATTTT.

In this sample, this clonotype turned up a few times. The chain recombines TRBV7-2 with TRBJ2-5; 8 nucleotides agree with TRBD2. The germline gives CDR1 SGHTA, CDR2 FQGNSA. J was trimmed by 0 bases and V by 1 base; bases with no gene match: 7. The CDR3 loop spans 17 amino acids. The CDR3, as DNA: TGTGCCAGCAGCTTAGGGTTGGCGGGGGGAAACCAAGAGACCCAGTACTTC. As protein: CASSLGLAGGNQETQYF. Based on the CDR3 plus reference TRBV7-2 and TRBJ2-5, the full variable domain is GAGVSQSPSNKVTEKGKDVELRCDPISGHTALYWYRQSLGQGLEFLIYFQGNSAPDKSGLPSDRFSAERTGGSVSTLTIQRTQQEDSAVYLCASSLGLAGGNQETQYFGPGTRLLVL.

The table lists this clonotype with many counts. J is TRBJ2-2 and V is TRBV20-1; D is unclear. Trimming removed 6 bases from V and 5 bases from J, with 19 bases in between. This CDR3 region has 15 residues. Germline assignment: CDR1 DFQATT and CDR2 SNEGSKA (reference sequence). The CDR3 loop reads CSAPSAHERTGELFF. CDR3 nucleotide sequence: TGCAGTGCCCCTTCCGCTCACGAACGAACCGGGGAGCTGTTTTTT.

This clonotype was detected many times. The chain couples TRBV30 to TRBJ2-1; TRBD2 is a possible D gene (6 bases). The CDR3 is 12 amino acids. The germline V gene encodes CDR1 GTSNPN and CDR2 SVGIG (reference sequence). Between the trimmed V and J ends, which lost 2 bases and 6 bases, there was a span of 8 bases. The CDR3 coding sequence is TGTGCCTGGAGTCACGGGGGCAATGAGCAGTTCTTC. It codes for CAWSHGGNEQFF.

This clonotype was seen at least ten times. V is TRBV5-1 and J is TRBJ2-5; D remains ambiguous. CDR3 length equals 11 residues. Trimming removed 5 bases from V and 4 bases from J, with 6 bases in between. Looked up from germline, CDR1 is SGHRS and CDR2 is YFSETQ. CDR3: CASRVAETQYF. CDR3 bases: TGCGCCAGCAGGGTCGCAGAGACCCAGTACTTC. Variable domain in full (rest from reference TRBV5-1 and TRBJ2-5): KAGVTQTPRYLIKTRGQQVTLSCSPISGHRSVSWYQQTPGQGLQFLFEYFSETQRNKGNFPGRFSGRQFSNSRSEMNVSTLELGDSALYLCASRVAETQYFGPGTRLLVL.

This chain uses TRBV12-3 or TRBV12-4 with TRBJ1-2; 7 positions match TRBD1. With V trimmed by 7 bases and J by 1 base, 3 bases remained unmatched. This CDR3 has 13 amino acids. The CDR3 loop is CASNGQDNYGYTF. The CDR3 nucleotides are TGTGCCAGCAATGGACAGGATAACTATGGCTACACCTTC.

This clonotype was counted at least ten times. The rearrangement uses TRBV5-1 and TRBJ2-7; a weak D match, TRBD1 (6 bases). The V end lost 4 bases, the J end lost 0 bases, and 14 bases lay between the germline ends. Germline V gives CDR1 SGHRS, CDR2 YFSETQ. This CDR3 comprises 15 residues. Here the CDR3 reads CASSDGQPYSYEQYF. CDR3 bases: TGCGCCAGCAGCGACGGACAGCCCTACTCCTACGAGCAGTACTTC. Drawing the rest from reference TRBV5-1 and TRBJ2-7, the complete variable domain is KAGVTQTPRYLIKTRGQQVTLSCSPISGHRSVSWYQQTPGQGLQFLFEYFSETQRNKGNFPGRFSGRQFSNSRSEMNVSTLELGDSALYLCASSDGQPYSYEQYFGPGTRLTVT.

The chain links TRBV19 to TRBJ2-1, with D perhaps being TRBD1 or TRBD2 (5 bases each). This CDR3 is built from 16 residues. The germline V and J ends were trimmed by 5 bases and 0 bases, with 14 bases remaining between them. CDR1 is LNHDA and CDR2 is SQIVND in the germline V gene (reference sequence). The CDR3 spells CASSPYGTGSYNEQFF. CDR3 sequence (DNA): TGTGCCAGTAGTCCTTATGGGACGGGCTCCTACAATGAGCAGTTCTTC. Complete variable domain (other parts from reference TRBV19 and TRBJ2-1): DGGITQSPKYLFRKEGQNVTLSCEQNLNHDAMYWYRQDPGQGLRLIYYSQIVNDFQKGDIAEGYSVSREKKESFPLTVTSAQKNPTAFYLCASSPYGTGSYNEQFFGPGTRLTVL.

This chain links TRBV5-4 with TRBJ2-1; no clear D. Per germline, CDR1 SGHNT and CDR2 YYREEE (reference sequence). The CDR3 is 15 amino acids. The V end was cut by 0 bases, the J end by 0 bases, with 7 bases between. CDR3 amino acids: CASSLVVSSYNEQFF. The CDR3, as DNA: TGTGCCAGCAGCTTGGTGGTGAGCTCCTACAATGAGCAGTTCTTC.

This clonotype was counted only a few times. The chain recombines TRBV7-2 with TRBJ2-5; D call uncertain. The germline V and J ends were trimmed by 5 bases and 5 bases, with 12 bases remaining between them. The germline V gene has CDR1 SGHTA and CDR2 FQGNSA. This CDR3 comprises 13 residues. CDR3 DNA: TGTGCCAGCAGCCTCGGGTCCTCGGAGACCCAGTACTTC. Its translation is CASSLGSSETQYF.

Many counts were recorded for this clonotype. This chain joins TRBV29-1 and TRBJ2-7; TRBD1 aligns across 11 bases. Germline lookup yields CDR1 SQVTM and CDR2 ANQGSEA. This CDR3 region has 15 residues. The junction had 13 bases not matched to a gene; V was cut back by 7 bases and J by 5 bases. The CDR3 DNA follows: TGCAGCGCCCTTACACCCGGGACAGGGGGGCACGAGCAGTACTTC. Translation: CSALTPGTGGHEQYF.

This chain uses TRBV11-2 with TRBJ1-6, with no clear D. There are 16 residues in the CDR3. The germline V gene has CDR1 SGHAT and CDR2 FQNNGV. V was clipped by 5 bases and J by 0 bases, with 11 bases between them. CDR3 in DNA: TGTGCCAGCAGCCCCCTACGGTTCTCCTATAATTCACCCCTCCACTTT. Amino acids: CASSPLRFSYNSPLHF.

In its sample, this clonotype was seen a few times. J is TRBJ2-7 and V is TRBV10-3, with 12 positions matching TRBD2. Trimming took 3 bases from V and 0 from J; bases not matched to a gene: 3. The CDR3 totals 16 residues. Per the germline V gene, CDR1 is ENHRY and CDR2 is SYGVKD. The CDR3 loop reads CAISDGLAGSSYEQYF. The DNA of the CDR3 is TGTGCCATCAGTGACGGACTAGCGGGGAGCTCCTACGAGCAGTACTTC.

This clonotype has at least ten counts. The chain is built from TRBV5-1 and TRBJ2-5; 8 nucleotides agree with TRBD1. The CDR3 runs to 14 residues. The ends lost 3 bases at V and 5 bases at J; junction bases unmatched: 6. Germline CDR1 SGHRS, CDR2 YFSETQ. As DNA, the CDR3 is TGCGCCAGCAGCTACAGGACAGGGTCGGAGACCCAGTACTTC. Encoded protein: CASSYRTGSETQYF.

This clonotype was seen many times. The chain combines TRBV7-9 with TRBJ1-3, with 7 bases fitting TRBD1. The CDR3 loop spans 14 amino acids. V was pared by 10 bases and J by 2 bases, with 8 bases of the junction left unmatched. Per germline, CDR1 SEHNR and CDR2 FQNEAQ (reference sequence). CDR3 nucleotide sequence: TGTGCCATATCGGACAGGTCCCCTGGAAACACCATATATTTT. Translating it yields CAISDRSPGNTIYF.

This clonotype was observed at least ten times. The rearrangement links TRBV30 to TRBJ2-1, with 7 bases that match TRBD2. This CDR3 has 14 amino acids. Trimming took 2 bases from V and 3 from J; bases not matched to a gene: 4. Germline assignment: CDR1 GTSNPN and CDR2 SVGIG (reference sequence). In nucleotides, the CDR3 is TGTGCCTGGAGTCTAACGGGGGGCTACAATGAGCAGTTCTTC. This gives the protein CAWSLTGGYNEQFF. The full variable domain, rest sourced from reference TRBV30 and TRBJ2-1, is SQTIHQWPATLVQPVGSPLSLECTVEGTSNPNLYWYRQAAGRGLQLLFYSVGIGQISSEVPQNLSASRPQDRQFILSSKKLLLSDSGFYLCAWSLTGGYNEQFFGPGTRLTVL.

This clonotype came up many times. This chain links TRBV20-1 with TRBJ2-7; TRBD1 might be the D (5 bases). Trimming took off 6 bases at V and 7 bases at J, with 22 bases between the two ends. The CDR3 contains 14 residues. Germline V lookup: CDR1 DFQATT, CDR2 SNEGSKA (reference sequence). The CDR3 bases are TGCAGTGCCCATACCCGGCAGGGATCATCTGAGCAGTACTTC. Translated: CSAHTRQGSSEQYF.

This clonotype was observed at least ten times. CDR3 sequence (DNA): TGTGCCAGCCACCTAGCGGAGGCCCCCACAGATACGCAGTATTTT. It translates to CASHLAEAPTDTQYF. This chain links TRBV5-4 with TRBJ2-3; 7 bases map to TRBD2. CDR3 length: 15 residues. The trim removed 7 bases at V and 2 bases at J, leaving 10 bases unmatched. Germline CDR1 is SGHNT and CDR2 is YYREEE (reference sequence).